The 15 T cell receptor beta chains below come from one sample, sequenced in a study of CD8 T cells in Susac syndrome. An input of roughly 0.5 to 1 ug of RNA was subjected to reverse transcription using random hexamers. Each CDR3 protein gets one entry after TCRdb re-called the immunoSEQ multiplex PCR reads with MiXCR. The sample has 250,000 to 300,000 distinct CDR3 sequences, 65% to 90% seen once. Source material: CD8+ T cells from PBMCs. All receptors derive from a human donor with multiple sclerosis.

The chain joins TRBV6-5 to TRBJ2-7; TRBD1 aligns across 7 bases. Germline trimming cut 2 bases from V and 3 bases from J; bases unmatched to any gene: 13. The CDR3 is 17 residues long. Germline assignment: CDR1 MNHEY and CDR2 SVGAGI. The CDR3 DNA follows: TGTGCCAGCAGTTACGCGAACGCAGAGGCAGGGGGCTACGAGCAGTACTTC. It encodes CASSYANAEAGGYEQYF.

DNA of the CDR3: TGTGCCAGCACCAGCCCCCCTTTTGCCCAGTACTTC. This gives the protein CASTSPPFAQYF. The chain has TRBV7-9 and TRBJ2-5; D remains ambiguous. Per germline, CDR1 SEHNR and CDR2 FQNEAQ (reference sequence). Trimming took off 7 bases at V and 9 bases at J, with 15 bases between the two ends. CDR3 length: 12 residues. Together with reference TRBV7-9 and TRBJ2-5, the CDR3 gives the full variable domain: DTGVSQNPRHKITKRGQNVTFRCDPISEHNRLYWYRQTLGQGPEFLTYFQNEAQLEKSRLLSDRFSAERPKGSFSTLEIQRTEQGDSAMYLCASTSPPFAQYFGPGTRLLVL.

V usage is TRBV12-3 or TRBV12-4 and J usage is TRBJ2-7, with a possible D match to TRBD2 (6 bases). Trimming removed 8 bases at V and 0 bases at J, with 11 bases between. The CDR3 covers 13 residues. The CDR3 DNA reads TGTGCCAGCGGAAGCGGGCACTCCTACGAGCAGTACTTC. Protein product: CASGSGHSYEQYF.

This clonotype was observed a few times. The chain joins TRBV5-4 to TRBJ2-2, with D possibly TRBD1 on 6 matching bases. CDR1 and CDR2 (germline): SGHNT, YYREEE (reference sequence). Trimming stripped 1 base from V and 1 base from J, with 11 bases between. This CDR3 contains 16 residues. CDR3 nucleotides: TGTGCCAGCAGCTTGTTGCAGGGGCGGAACACCGGGGAGCTGTTTTTT. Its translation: CASSLLQGRNTGELFF.

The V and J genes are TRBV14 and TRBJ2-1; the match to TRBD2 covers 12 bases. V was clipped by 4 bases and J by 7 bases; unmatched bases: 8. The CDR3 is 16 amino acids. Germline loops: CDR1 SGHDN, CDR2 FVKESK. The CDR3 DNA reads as TGTGCCAGCAGCCTACGGACTAGCGGGATGGGGAATGAGCAGTTCTTC. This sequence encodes CASSLRTSGMGNEQFF.

For the CDR3, the DNA is TGTGCCAGCAGCTTAGGCGGGGCGGGGGACTTTTACGAGCAGTACTTC. Translation: CASSLGGAGDFYEQYF. The chain has TRBV13 and TRBJ2-7; the match to TRBD2 covers 7 bases. The CDR3 consists of 16 residues. Germline CDR1 PRHDT, CDR2 FYEKMQ (reference sequence). J was trimmed by 4 bases and V by 0 bases; bases with no gene match: 9.

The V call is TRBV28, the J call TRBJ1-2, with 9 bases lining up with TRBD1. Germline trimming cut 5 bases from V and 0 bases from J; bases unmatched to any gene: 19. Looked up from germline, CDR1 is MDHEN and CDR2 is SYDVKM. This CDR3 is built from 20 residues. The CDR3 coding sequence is TGTGCCAGCAGTCCCTCGTGGGGACAGGGTCCCATTGAGGCTAACTATGGCTACACCTTC. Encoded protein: CASSPSWGQGPIEANYGYTF.

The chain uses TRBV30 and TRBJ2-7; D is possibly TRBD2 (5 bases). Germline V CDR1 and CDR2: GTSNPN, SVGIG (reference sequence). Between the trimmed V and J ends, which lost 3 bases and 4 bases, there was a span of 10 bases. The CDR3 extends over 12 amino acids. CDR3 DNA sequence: TGTGCCTGGAGCCTAGCAAAGTACGAGCAGTACTTC. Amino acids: CAWSLAKYEQYF.

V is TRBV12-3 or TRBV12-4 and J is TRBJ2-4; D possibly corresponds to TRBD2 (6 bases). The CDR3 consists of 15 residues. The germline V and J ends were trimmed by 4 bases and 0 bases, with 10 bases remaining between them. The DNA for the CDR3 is TGTGCCAGCAGTTCGCGGGGCTTAGCCAAAAACATTCAGTACTTC. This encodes CASSSRGLAKNIQYF.

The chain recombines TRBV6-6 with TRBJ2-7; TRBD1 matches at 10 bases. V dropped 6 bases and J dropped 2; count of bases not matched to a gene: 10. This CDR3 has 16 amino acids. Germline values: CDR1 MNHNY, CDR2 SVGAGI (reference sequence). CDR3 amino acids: CASRTRDRGPTYEQYF. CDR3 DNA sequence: TGTGCCAGCAGGACTCGGGACAGGGGACCTACCTACGAGCAGTACTTC.

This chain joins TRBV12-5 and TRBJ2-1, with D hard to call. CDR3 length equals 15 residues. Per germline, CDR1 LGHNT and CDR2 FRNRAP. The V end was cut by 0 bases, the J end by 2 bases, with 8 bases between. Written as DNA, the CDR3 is TGTGCTAGTGGTTTGGTACGCGGAACCTACAATGAGCAGTTCTTC. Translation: CASGLVRGTYNEQFF.

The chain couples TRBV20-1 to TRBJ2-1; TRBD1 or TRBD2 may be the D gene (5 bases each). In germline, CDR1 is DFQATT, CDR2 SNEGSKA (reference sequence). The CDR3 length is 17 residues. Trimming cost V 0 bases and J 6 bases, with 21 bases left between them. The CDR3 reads CSARDLGIGQGTNEQFF. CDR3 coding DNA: TGCAGTGCTAGAGATTTGGGAATAGGTCAAGGGACCAATGAGCAGTTCTTC.

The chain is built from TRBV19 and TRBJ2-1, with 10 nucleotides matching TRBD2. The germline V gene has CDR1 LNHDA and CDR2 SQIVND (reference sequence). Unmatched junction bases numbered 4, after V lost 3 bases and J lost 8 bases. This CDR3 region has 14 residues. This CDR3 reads CASSIAGTSDEQFF. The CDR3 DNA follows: TGTGCCAGTAGTATTGCAGGGACTAGCGATGAGCAGTTCTTC.

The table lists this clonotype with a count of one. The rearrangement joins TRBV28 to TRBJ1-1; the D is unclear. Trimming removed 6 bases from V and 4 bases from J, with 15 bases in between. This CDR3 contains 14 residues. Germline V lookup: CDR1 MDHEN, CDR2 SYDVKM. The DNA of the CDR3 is TGTGCCAGCAGCGGGGTATCCAGCCTCACTGAAGCTTTCTTT. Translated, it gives CASSGVSSLTEAFF.

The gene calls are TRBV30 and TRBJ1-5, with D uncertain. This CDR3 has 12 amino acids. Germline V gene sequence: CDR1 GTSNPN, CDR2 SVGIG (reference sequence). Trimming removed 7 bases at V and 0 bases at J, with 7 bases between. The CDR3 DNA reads TGTGCCTTGTCTTATAGCAATCAGCCCCAGCATTTT. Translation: CALSYSNQPQHF.